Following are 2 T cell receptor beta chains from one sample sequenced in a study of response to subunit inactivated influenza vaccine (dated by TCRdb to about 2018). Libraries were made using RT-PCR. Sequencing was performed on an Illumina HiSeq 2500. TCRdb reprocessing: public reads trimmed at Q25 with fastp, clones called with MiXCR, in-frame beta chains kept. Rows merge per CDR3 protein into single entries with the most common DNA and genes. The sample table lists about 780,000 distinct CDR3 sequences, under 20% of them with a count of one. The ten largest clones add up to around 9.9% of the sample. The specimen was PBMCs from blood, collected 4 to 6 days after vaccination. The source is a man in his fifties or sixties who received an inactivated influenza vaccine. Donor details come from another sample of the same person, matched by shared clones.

CDR3: CASSLLPRETQYF. DNA for the CDR3: TGTGCCAGCAGCTTATTGCCGCGGGAGACCCAGTACTTC. The V call is TRBV7-2, the J call TRBJ2-5; D ambiguous. From germline, CDR1 is SGHTA and CDR2 FQGNSA. The CDR3 runs 13 residues. V was shortened by 2 bases and J by 5 bases, with 9 bases between the two germline ends. Full variable domain (missing parts from reference TRBV7-2 and TRBJ2-5): GAGVSQSPSNKVTEKGKDVELRCDPISGHTALYWYRQSLGQGLEFLIYFQGNSAPDKSGLPSDRFSAERTGGSVSTLTIQRTQQEDSAVYLCASSLLPRETQYFGPGTRLLVL.

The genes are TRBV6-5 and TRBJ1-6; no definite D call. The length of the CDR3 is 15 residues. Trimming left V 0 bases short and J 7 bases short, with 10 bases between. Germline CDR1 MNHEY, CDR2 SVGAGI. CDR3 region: CASSYSTGMNSPLHF. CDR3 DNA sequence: TGTGCCAGCAGTTACTCGACGGGAATGAATTCACCCCTCCACTTT.